This T cell receptor (beta chain) was sequenced for a study of Ad26.COV2.S vaccination and SARS-CoV-2 variants. Study-level information: In the study, Ad26.COV2.S was injected intramuscularly once, or twice 56 days apart.

The sample's treatment: roughly 18 received Ad26.COV2.S at low or high dose, single or two shots; several received placebo; per-sample allocation not given. Sampling happened 63 days after the first vaccine or placebo injection. TCRdb keeps only in-frame clones here, not all; method: immunoSEQ multiplex PCR. Among 300,000 to 350,000 clones, around four fifths were seen once, and the ten largest hold about 2.1%. V was clipped by 4 bases and J by 4 bases, with 16 bases between them. Germline CDR1 ENHRY, CDR2 SYGVKD. The CDR3 sequence is 15 residues long. The receptor comes from a person between 18 and 65 years old who received the Ad26.COV2.S COVID-19 vaccine or a placebo. The J gene is TRBJ1-1, the V gene TRBV10-3, with D possibly TRBD1 on 6 matching bases. Sequencing used peripheral blood, obtained in a trial of Ad26.COV2.S vaccine versus placebo. As DNA, the CDR3 is TGTGCCATCAGTGGGAAACAGGGTGATACCACTGAAGCTTTCTTT. Translation gives CAISGKQGDTTEAFF.